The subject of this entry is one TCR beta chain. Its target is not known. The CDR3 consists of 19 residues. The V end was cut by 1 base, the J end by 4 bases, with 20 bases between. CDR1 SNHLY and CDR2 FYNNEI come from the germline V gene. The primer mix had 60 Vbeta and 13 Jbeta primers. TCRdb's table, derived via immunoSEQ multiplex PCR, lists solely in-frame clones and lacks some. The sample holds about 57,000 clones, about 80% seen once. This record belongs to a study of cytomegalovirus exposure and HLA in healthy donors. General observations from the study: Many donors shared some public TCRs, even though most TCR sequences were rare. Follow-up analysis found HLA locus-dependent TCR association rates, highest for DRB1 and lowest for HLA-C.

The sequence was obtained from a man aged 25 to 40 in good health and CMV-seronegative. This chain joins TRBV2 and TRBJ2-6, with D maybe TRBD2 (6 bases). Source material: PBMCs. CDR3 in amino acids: CASSEGRGRPSRGANVLTF. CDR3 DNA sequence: TGTGCCAGCAGTGAAGGGCGGGGCAGACCCTCGCGGGGGGCCAACGTCCTGACTTTC.